These T cell receptor beta chains were read from a single sample in a study of blood T cell repertoires in COVID-19. Repertoires were generated with immunoSEQ multiplex PCR, while TCRdb's copy carries only in-frame clones and drops some. The sample yields around 250,000 clones, just under 90% seen once. The sequenced material came from PBMCs or T cells enriched from blood (not recorded which). The receptor source for this set is a man aged 50 to 60 who had been exposed to COVID-19. Both conserved end residues are part of each CDR3. D genes are given only for firm matches. The size field is filled for only some rows; it gives once, few, many or a size class.

d_gene: -
len: 13
v_gene: TRBV19
abundance: -
j_gene: TRBJ1-2
CDR3nt: TGTGCCAGTAGCATGTCTCCGGACTATGGCTACACCTTC
CDR3aa: CASSMSPDYGYTF

d_gene: -
len: 14
v_gene: TRBV10-3
abundance: once
j_gene: TRBJ2-3
CDR3nt: TGTGCCATCAGTGAGGGCAGGTTCACAGATACGCAGTATTTT
CDR3aa: CAISEGRFTDTQYF

d_gene: -
len: 15
v_gene: TRBV7-3
abundance: -
j_gene: TRBJ2-2
CDR3nt: TGTGCCAGCAGCTTAACGATAGATAACACCGGGGAGCTGTTTTTT
CDR3aa: CASSLTIDNTGELFF

d_gene: TRBD1
len: 13
v_gene: TRBV29-1
abundance: -
j_gene: TRBJ1-6
CDR3nt: TGCAGCGTTGAATTACCAGGGGGCTTACCCCTCCACTTT
CDR3aa: CSVELPGGLPLHF

d_gene: TRBD1
len: 18
v_gene: TRBV4-1
abundance: -
j_gene: TRBJ1-1
CDR3nt: TGCGCCAGCAGCCAAACCGGGACAGGGGGCATGAGGAGGACTGAAGCTTTCTTT
CDR3aa: CASSQTGTGGMRRTEAFF

d_gene: -
len: 12
v_gene: TRBV29-1
abundance: -
j_gene: TRBJ2-5
CDR3nt: TGCAGCGGGGGACCGGGCCAAGAGACCCAGTACTTC
CDR3aa: CSGGPGQETQYF

d_gene: -
len: 14
v_gene: TRBV5-1
abundance: -
j_gene: TRBJ2-7
CDR3nt: TGCGCCAGCAGCTTGGGAGACAGCTCCTACGAGCAGTACTTC
CDR3aa: CASSLGDSSYEQYF

d_gene: TRBD2
len: 15
v_gene: TRBV5-6
abundance: few
j_gene: TRBJ2-1
CDR3nt: TGTGCCAGCAGCCCCGGGACTAGCAGGGGCAATGAGCAGTTCTTC
CDR3aa: CASSPGTSRGNEQFF

d_gene: TRBD1
len: 15
v_gene: TRBV5-5
abundance: -
j_gene: TRBJ2-2
CDR3nt: TGTGCCAGCAGCCCCCGACAGGGGCTGACCGGGGAGCTGTTTTTT
CDR3aa: CASSPRQGLTGELFF

d_gene: -
len: 13
v_gene: TRBV7-3
abundance: -
j_gene: TRBJ1-2
CDR3nt: TGTGCCAGCAGTTCGACAGTTAACTATGGCTACACCTTC
CDR3aa: CASSSTVNYGYTF

d_gene: -
len: 14
v_gene: TRBV18
abundance: -
j_gene: TRBJ1-1
CDR3nt: TGTGCCAGCTCACCACTACGGGGTGGCTCTGAAGCTTTCTTT
CDR3aa: CASSPLRGGSEAFF

d_gene: TRBD1
len: 17
v_gene: TRBV25-1
abundance: once
j_gene: TRBJ2-5
CDR3nt: TGTGCCAGCAGTGCCACCCACCGGGACAGGGGGCGCGGGACCCAGTACTTC
CDR3aa: CASSATHRDRGRGTQYF

d_gene: -
len: 14
v_gene: TRBV5-4
abundance: -
j_gene: TRBJ1-2
CDR3nt: TGTGCCAGCAGTTGGGGAGGGGAGGCCTATGGCTACACCTTC
CDR3aa: CASSWGGEAYGYTF

d_gene: TRBD2
len: 16
v_gene: TRBV18
abundance: once
j_gene: TRBJ2-3
CDR3nt: TGTGCCAGCTCACCCATGGGACTAGCGGTAACAGATACGCAGTATTTT
CDR3aa: CASSPMGLAVTDTQYF

d_gene: -
len: 14
v_gene: TRBV9
abundance: -
j_gene: TRBJ1-3
CDR3nt: TGTGCCAGCAGAGCCACAGGCGCTGGAAACACCATATATTTT
CDR3aa: CASRATGAGNTIYF

d_gene: TRBD1
len: 16
v_gene: TRBV11-2
abundance: -
j_gene: TRBJ2-3
CDR3nt: TGTGCCAGCACCGCGACCGGGACAGAAGGGACAGATACGCAGTATTTT
CDR3aa: CASTATGTEGTDTQYF

d_gene: -
len: 14
v_gene: TRBV7-2
abundance: -
j_gene: TRBJ1-1
CDR3nt: TGTGCCAGCAGCTTAGCAGTGAGTTACACTGAAGCTTTCTTT
CDR3aa: CASSLAVSYTEAFF

d_gene: TRBD1
len: 14
v_gene: TRBV28
abundance: few
j_gene: TRBJ2-7
CDR3nt: TGTGCCAGCAGTTTGGAAAGGGGGCCTTACGAGCAGTACTTC
CDR3aa: CASSLERGPYEQYF

d_gene: -
len: 14
v_gene: TRBV7-2
abundance: -
j_gene: TRBJ1-1
CDR3nt: TGTGCCAGCACCCCAGGGGCGGCGAACACTGAAGCTTTCTTT
CDR3aa: CASTPGAANTEAFF

d_gene: TRBD1
len: 14
v_gene: TRBV2
abundance: -
j_gene: TRBJ1-2
CDR3nt: TGTGCCAGCAGCGGACAGGGAAAAGACTATGGCTACACCTTC
CDR3aa: CASSGQGKDYGYTF

d_gene: TRBD1
len: 14
v_gene: TRBV10-3
abundance: -
j_gene: TRBJ1-1
CDR3nt: TGTGCCTCTGAGACAGGGGGCTCCGATTTTGAAGCTTTCTTT
CDR3aa: CASETGGSDFEAFF

d_gene: TRBD1
len: 16
v_gene: TRBV5-1
abundance: -
j_gene: TRBJ2-3
CDR3nt: TGCGCCAGCAGCTTGTTGGGACAGGGCTCCACAGATACGCAGTATTTT
CDR3aa: CASSLLGQGSTDTQYF

d_gene: -
len: 14
v_gene: TRBV5-1
abundance: -
j_gene: TRBJ2-5
CDR3nt: TGCGCCAGCAGCTTGGGCCAGGGGCCCCGGTTCCAGTACTTC
CDR3aa: CASSLGQGPRFQYF

d_gene: -
len: 15
v_gene: TRBV28
abundance: -
j_gene: TRBJ1-4
CDR3nt: TGTGCCAGCAGGCTAAGGGGAAGGACAGTTGAAAAACTGTTTTTT
CDR3aa: CASRLRGRTVEKLFF

d_gene: -
len: 11
v_gene: TRBV12-3/TRBV12-4
abundance: once
j_gene: TRBJ2-1
CDR3nt: TGTGCCAGCAGTTTACTAAGTGAGCAGTTCTTC
CDR3aa: CASSLLSEQFF

d_gene: -
len: 14
v_gene: TRBV19
abundance: -
j_gene: TRBJ2-1
CDR3nt: TGTGCCAGTAGGGAACAGGGTGTGGGTAATGAGCAGTTCTTC
CDR3aa: CASREQGVGNEQFF

d_gene: TRBD2
len: 18
v_gene: TRBV7-2
abundance: once
j_gene: TRBJ2-2
CDR3nt: TGTGCCAGCAGCCCCCACGGGACTAGCGGGGGTCGAGGCGGGGAGCTGTTTTTT
CDR3aa: CASSPHGTSGGRGGELFF

d_gene: -
len: 15
v_gene: TRBV12-5
abundance: -
j_gene: TRBJ1-1
CDR3nt: TGTGCTAGTGGCCCCATTGGGGGGTTGGGCACTGAAGCTTTCTTT
CDR3aa: CASGPIGGLGTEAFF

d_gene: TRBD1
len: 14
v_gene: TRBV20-1
abundance: few
j_gene: TRBJ1-5
CDR3nt: TGCAGTGCTAGTCAGGGGGGTGAGGACCAGCCCCAGCATTTT
CDR3aa: CSASQGGEDQPQHF

d_gene: -
len: 13
v_gene: TRBV6-6
abundance: -
j_gene: TRBJ1-5
CDR3nt: TGTGCCAGCAGTTCAAGCAGGGGTCAGCCCCAGCATTTT
CDR3aa: CASSSSRGQPQHF

d_gene: -
len: 14
v_gene: TRBV24-1
abundance: -
j_gene: TRBJ2-3
CDR3nt: TGTGCCACCAGTGATGTAGCGGAATGGGATACGCAGTATTTT
CDR3aa: CATSDVAEWDTQYF

d_gene: -
len: 12
v_gene: TRBV30
abundance: -
j_gene: TRBJ1-5
CDR3nt: TGTGCCTGGAGTGCCTTAGGGGGGCCCCAGCATTTT
CDR3aa: CAWSALGGPQHF

d_gene: -
len: 15
v_gene: TRBV5-1
abundance: once
j_gene: TRBJ2-5
CDR3nt: TGCGCCAGCAGCTTGGCAGGGGGGCGGATGGAGACCCAGTACTTC
CDR3aa: CASSLAGGRMETQYF

d_gene: -
len: 15
v_gene: TRBV24-1
abundance: -
j_gene: TRBJ2-5
CDR3nt: TGTGCCACCAGTGATCACACAGGGATGAAAGAGACCCAGTACTTC
CDR3aa: CATSDHTGMKETQYF

d_gene: -
len: 14
v_gene: TRBV5-1
abundance: once
j_gene: TRBJ1-2
CDR3nt: TGCGCCAGCAGCTATGGGACGGGAGTCTATGGCTACACCTTC
CDR3aa: CASSYGTGVYGYTF

d_gene: TRBD1
len: 14
v_gene: TRBV3-1/TRBV3-2
abundance: -
j_gene: TRBJ1-2
CDR3nt: TGTGCCAGCAGCCCTCTGACAGGGGGCCCTGGCTACACCTTC
CDR3aa: CASSPLTGGPGYTF

d_gene: -
len: 16
v_gene: TRBV18
abundance: -
j_gene: TRBJ1-5
CDR3nt: TGTGCCAGCTCACCAGTGGTCCCGCCAGACAATCAGCCCCAGCATTTT
CDR3aa: CASSPVVPPDNQPQHF

d_gene: -
len: 13
v_gene: TRBV7-9
abundance: -
j_gene: TRBJ1-6
CDR3nt: TGTGCCAGCAGCCTCAGGGTGGATTCACCCCTCCACTTT
CDR3aa: CASSLRVDSPLHF

d_gene: -
len: 14
v_gene: TRBV19
abundance: -
j_gene: TRBJ1-5
CDR3nt: TGTGCCAGTACGGGAGTCATTCGCAATCAGCCCCAGCATTTT
CDR3aa: CASTGVIRNQPQHF

d_gene: -
len: 17
v_gene: TRBV11-2
abundance: -
j_gene: TRBJ2-3
CDR3nt: TGTGCCAGCAGCGGATTGGACCAATGGAGGGGCACAGATACGCAGTATTTT
CDR3aa: CASSGLDQWRGTDTQYF

d_gene: -
len: 17
v_gene: TRBV15
abundance: once
j_gene: TRBJ2-2
CDR3nt: TGTGCCACCAGCAGAGATCGAGGCTACGCGAACACCGGGGAGCTGTTTTTT
CDR3aa: CATSRDRGYANTGELFF

d_gene: TRBD2
len: 15
v_gene: TRBV18
abundance: -
j_gene: TRBJ2-3
CDR3nt: TGTGCCAGCTCACCACCGTTGCGGGGGATAGATACGCAGTATTTT
CDR3aa: CASSPPLRGIDTQYF

d_gene: -
len: 15
v_gene: TRBV5-5
abundance: -
j_gene: TRBJ1-2
CDR3nt: TGTGCCAGCAGCTTGGGCCCTTTTGGAGGGTATGGCTACACCTTC
CDR3aa: CASSLGPFGGYGYTF

d_gene: TRBD1
len: 13
v_gene: TRBV14
abundance: -
j_gene: TRBJ1-2
CDR3nt: TGTGCCAGCAGGGACAGGGGGCAATATGGCTACACCTTC
CDR3aa: CASRDRGQYGYTF

d_gene: -
len: 16
v_gene: TRBV27
abundance: -
j_gene: TRBJ2-7
CDR3nt: TGTGCCAGCAGTTTATCGGGCACCGGCTACTCCTACGAGCAGTACTTC
CDR3aa: CASSLSGTGYSYEQYF

d_gene: TRBD1
len: 15
v_gene: TRBV9
abundance: -
j_gene: TRBJ1-4
CDR3nt: TGTGCCAGCAGCGTGACAGGGACCGGAGGGGAAAAACTGTTTTTT
CDR3aa: CASSVTGTGGEKLFF

d_gene: TRBD1
len: 14
v_gene: TRBV5-1
abundance: -
j_gene: TRBJ1-5
CDR3nt: TGCGCCAGCAGCTTGGGACAGGGTAGTAAGCCCCAGCATTTT
CDR3aa: CASSLGQGSKPQHF

d_gene: TRBD1
len: 20
v_gene: TRBV5-1
abundance: -
j_gene: TRBJ1-6
CDR3nt: TGCGCCAGCAGCTCGGAGGGTAACAGGGGCCCCAGCTCCTATAATTCACCCCTCCACTTT
CDR3aa: CASSSEGNRGPSSYNSPLHF

d_gene: TRBD1
len: 12
v_gene: TRBV6-6
abundance: -
j_gene: TRBJ2-7
CDR3nt: TGTGCCAGCAGTACACAGGGGAACGAGCAGTACTTC
CDR3aa: CASSTQGNEQYF

d_gene: TRBD2
len: 15
v_gene: TRBV5-1
abundance: few
j_gene: TRBJ2-1
CDR3nt: TGCGCCAGCAGCTTGGGACTAGCGGATTACAATGAGCAGTTCTTC
CDR3aa: CASSLGLADYNEQFF

d_gene: TRBD1
len: 14
v_gene: TRBV6-5
abundance: -
j_gene: TRBJ1-1
CDR3nt: TGTGCCAGCAGGGGACAGTTAATGAACACTGAAGCTTTCTTT
CDR3aa: CASRGQLMNTEAFF

d_gene: -
len: 14
v_gene: TRBV5-1
abundance: -
j_gene: TRBJ2-2
CDR3nt: TGCGCCAGCAGAGCGACAGCGAACACCGGGGAGCTGTTTTTT
CDR3aa: CASRATANTGELFF

d_gene: TRBD2
len: 14
v_gene: TRBV5-1
abundance: -
j_gene: TRBJ2-2
CDR3nt: TGCGCCAGCAGGGGACTAGGAAACACCGGGGAGCTGTTTTTT
CDR3aa: CASRGLGNTGELFF

d_gene: -
len: 12
v_gene: TRBV7-9
abundance: once
j_gene: TRBJ1-1
CDR3nt: TGTGCCAGCAGCTTACCTTACACTGAAGCTTTCTTT
CDR3aa: CASSLPYTEAFF